This T cell receptor (beta chain) stems from a study of blood T cell repertoires in COVID-19. Study context: T cells, B-cell-depleted T cells, or PBMCs supplied cDNA or gDNA.

Clones were sequenced by immunoSEQ multiplex PCR, and TCRdb holds only the in-frame ones, with some missing. Here the sample spans hundreds of thousands of clones, over 70% being singletons. V was trimmed by 6 bases and J by 3 bases, leaving 11 bases between them. This CDR3 spans 13 amino acids. Germline V gene lookup returns CDR1 MNHEY and CDR2 SVGAGI. The chain recombines TRBV6-5 with TRBJ2-5; D might be TRBD2 (5 bases). Sequenced input: peripheral blood. The clonotype was recovered from a woman aged 45-60 years with acute or convalescent COVID-19. In DNA form, the CDR3 reads TGTGCCAGCAGCTCTTCGGGGAAAGAGACCCAGTACTTC. Translating it yields CASSSSGKETQYF.